A selection of T cell receptor beta chains follows, all from one sample in a study of blood T cell repertoires in COVID-19. Produced via immunoSEQ multiplex PCR; TCRdb's table is partial and in-frame only. The sample includes 250,000 or so clones, approximately 84% of them seen just once. The sequencing sample was made of peripheral blood. All receptors come from a woman of 80 years or more with acute or convalescent COVID-19. CDR3s leave out the opening cysteine and the closing phenylalanine or tryptophan. Clone size is stated in some rows and not others, as once, few, many or a class when expanded.

V,size,CDR3
TRBV19,once,ASSIHGTQPSEQY
TRBV5-4,.,ASSLVDEQY
TRBV3-1/TRBV3-2,.,ASSPTIAGGLQTDTQY
TRBV5-6,.,ASSWGTSNQPQH
TRBV7-3,.,ASSLGSENTEAF
TRBV28,few,ASHEGLGNNEQF
TRBV3-1/TRBV3-2,.,ASSQATRPSEAF
TRBV18,.,ASSPSQRIGVNTGELF
TRBV28,.,ASSPTLTRNTEAF
TRBV28,once,ASSRRDRVTEAF
TRBV2,.,ASSEDSSGRGHYNEQF
TRBV12-3/TRBV12-4,.,ASSLSSRNIQY
TRBV1,.,TSSQEPSGVICTDTQY
TRBV4-2,.,ASSLGQAATNEKLF
TRBV7-2,.,ASSDGLAGMRITDTQY
TRBV28,few,ASSLFGAGSYEQY
TRBV6-5,.,ASSYSKGRTYEQY